This T cell receptor beta chain was documented in a study of blood T cell repertoires in COVID-19. Study in general: The cDNA or gDNA used as material had been derived from T cells, B-cell-depleted T cells, or PBMCs.

Study processing details: Amplification of reference gene primers provided the estimated nucleated cell counts. Sequencing was performed with immunoSEQ multiplex PCR; in TCRdb, only in-frame clones are kept and a portion is missing. V and J calls and clone size are given by that table; D and trimming were obtained from the DNA. The data hold over 600,000 clones, with more than 80% observed a single time. This CDR3 is 13 amino acids long. The V and J ends lost 0 bases and 6 bases respectively, with 8 bases between them. Germline CDR1 SGHDT, CDR2 YYEEEE. The chain uses TRBV5-6 and TRBJ2-3; D unresolved. The sequenced sample was peripheral blood. The TCR was taken from a woman younger than 30 with acute or convalescent COVID-19. The CDR3 here is CASSLGSSDTQYF. CDR3 in DNA: TGTGCCAGCAGCTTGGGTAGCTCGGATACGCAGTATTTT.